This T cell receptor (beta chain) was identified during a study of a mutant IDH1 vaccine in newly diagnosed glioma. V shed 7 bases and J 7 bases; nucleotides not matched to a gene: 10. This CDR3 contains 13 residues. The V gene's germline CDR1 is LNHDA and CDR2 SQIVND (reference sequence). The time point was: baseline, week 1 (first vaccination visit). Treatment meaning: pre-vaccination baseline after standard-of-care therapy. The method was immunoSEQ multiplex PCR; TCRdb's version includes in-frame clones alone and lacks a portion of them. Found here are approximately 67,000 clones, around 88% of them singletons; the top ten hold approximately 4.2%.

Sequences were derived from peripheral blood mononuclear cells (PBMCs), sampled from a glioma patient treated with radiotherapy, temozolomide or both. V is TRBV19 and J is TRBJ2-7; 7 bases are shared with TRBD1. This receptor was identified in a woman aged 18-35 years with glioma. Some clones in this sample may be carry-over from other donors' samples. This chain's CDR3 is CASNDRVAREQYF. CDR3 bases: TGTGCCAGTAACGACAGGGTTGCGAGGGAGCAGTACTTC. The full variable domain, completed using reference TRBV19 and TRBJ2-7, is DGGITQSPKYLFRKEGQNVTLSCEQNLNHDAMYWYRQDPGQGLRLIYYSQIVNDFQKGDIAEGYSVSREKKESFPLTVTSAQKNPTAFYLCASNDRVAREQYFGPGTRLTVT.